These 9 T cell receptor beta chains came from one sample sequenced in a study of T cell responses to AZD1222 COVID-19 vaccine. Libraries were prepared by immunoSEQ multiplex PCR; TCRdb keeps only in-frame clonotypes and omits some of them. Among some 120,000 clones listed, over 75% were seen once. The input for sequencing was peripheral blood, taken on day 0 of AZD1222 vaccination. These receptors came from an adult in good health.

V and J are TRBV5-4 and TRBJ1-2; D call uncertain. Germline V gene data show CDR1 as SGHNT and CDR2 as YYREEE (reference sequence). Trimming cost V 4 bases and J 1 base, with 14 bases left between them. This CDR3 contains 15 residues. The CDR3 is CASSVVSTVNYGYTF. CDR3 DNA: TGTGCCAGCAGCGTAGTCAGTACAGTTAACTATGGCTACACCTTC.

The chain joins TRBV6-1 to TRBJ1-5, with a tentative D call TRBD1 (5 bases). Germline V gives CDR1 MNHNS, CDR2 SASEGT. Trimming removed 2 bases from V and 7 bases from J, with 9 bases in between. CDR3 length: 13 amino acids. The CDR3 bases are TGTGCCAGCAGTGAAATGGGGGGACAGCCCCAGCATTTT. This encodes CASSEMGGQPQHF.

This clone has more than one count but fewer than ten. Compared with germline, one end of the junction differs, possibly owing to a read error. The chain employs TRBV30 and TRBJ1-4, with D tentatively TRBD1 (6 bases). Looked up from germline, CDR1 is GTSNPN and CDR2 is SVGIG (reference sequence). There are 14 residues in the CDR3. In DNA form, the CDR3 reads TGTGCCTGGATCGACAAGGCGGGGGAGGGGGTCTTCGTCTTT. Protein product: CAWIDKAGEGVFVF.

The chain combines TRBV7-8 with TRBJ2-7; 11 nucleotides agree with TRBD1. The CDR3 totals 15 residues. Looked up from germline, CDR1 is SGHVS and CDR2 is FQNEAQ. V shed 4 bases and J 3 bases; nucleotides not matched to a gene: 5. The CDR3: CASSSPDRGLYEQYF. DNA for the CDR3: TGTGCCAGCAGCTCCCCGGACAGGGGGCTCTACGAGCAGTACTTC.

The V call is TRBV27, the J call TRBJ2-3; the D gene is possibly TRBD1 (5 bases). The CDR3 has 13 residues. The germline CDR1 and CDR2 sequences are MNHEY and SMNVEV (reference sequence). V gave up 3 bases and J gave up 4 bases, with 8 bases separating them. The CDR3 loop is CASSFTGPDTQYF. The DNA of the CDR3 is TGTGCCAGCAGTTTTACAGGCCCAGATACGCAGTATTTT.

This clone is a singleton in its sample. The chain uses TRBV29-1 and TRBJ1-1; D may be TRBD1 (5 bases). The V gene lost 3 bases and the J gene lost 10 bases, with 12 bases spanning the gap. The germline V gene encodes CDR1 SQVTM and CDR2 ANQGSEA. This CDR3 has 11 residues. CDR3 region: CSVDGGSGAFF. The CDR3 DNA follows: TGCAGCGTTGACGGGGGTTCTGGAGCTTTCTTT. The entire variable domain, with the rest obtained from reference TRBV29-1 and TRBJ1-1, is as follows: SAVISQKPSRDICQRGTSLTIQCQVDSQVTMMFWYRQQPGQSLTLIATANQGSEATYESGFVIDKFPISRPNLTFSTLTVSNMSPEDSSIYLCSVDGGSGAFFGQGTRLTVV.

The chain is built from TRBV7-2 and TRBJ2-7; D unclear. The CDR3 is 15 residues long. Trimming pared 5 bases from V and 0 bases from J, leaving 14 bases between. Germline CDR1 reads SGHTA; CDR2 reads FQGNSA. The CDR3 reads CASSPSDISSYEQYF. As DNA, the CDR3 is TGTGCCAGCAGCCCTTCAGATATCTCCTCCTACGAGCAGTACTTC.

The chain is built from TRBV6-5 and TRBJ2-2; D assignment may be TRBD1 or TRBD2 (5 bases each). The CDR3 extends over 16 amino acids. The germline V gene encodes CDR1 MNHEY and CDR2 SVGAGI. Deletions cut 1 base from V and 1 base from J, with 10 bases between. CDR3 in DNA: TGTGCCAGCAGTTACTTGGGGACCTTGAACACCGGGGAGCTGTTTTTT. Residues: CASSYLGTLNTGELFF.

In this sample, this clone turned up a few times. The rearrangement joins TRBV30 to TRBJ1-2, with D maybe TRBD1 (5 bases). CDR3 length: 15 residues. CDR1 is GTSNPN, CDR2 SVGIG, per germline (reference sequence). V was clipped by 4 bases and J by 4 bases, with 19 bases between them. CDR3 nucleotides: TGTGCCTGGATAGGGAGTAAAAGGGGAAGCTATGGCTACACCTTC. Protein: CAWIGSKRGSYGYTF. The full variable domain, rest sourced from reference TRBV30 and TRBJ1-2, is SQTIHQWPATLVQPVGSPLSLECTVEGTSNPNLYWYRQAAGRGLQLLFYSVGIGQISSEVPQNLSASRPQDRQFILSSKKLLLSDSGFYLCAWIGSKRGSYGYTFGSGTRLTVV.